Listed here are 9 T cell receptor beta chains from one sample, sequenced in a study of T-cell reconstitution after alpha-beta-depleted transplantation in children. Unique molecular identifiers featured in how the TCRbeta library was prepared. Using its own MiXCR run on the PCR reads, TCRdb lists one record per CDR3 protein. The sample yields more than 60,000 distinct CDR3 sequences, about 6.7% seen once. Source: PBMCs from the stem cell graft donor, taken from the stem cell graft. The origin of the receptors is a human donor who donated a stem cell graft to a child with acute lymphoblastic leukemia.

At least ten counts were recorded for this clonotype. The chain has TRBV24-1 and TRBJ2-3, with D hard to call. Germline V gene lookup returns CDR1 KGHDR and CDR2 SFDVKD. The CDR3 length is 13 residues. Trimming shortened V by 4 bases and J by 1 base, and 5 bases separated the two germline ends. The CDR3 DNA reads TGTGCCACCAGTGACGGACGCACAGATACGCAGTATTTT. It yields the protein CATSDGRTDTQYF.

In its sample, this clonotype was seen many times. J is TRBJ1-3 and V is TRBV28; weak D call: TRBD1 (5 bases). V was shortened by 6 bases and J by 0 bases, with 18 bases between the two germline ends. Germline V lookup: CDR1 MDHEN, CDR2 SYDVKM. This CDR3 is built from 17 residues. This chain's CDR3 is CASSRGSKSLSGNTIYF. CDR3 DNA: TGTGCCAGCAGCCGGGGGAGTAAATCTCTCTCTGGAAACACCATATATTTT. The full variable domain, rest sourced from reference TRBV28 and TRBJ1-3, is DVKVTQSSRYLVKRTGEKVFLECVQDMDHENMFWYRQDPGLGLRLIYFSYDVKMKEKGDIPEGYSVSREKKERFSLILESASTNQTSMYLCASSRGSKSLSGNTIYFGEGSWLTVV.

This clonotype appeared many times. The rearrangement links TRBV4-3 to TRBJ2-3; TRBD2 matches 7 bases. CDR1 and CDR2 (germline): LGHNA, YSLEER. V dropped 0 bases and J dropped 6; count of bases not matched to a gene: 9. This CDR3 contains 16 residues. The CDR3 nucleotides read TGCGCCAGCAGCCAAGAGGGAGCGGGGCTGGGGGATACGCAGTATTTT. It yields the protein CASSQEGAGLGDTQYF.

A remark on this clonotype: With a much larger clone just one base away, this may be a read error. The chain combines TRBV10-2 with TRBJ2-1; TRBD2 agrees at 8 bases. After removal of 3 bases from V and 0 bases from J, the junction contained 4 bases not matched to a gene. Germline V CDR1 and CDR2: WSHSY, SAAADI. This CDR3 comprises 16 residues. In nucleotides, the CDR3 is TGCGCCAGCAGTGAACCCGGGACTAGCTCCTACAATGAGCAGTTCTTC. This gives the protein CASSEPGTSSYNEQFF.

This clonotype was seen many times. This chain uses TRBV12-3 or TRBV12-4 with TRBJ1-2; D uncertain. Trimming took 7 bases from V and 3 from J, leaving 12 bases between them. CDR3 length: 13 amino acids. The CDR3 nucleotides read TGTGCCAGCATTATGACCGGGTACTATGGCTACACCTTC. It translates to CASIMTGYYGYTF.

J is TRBJ2-3 and V is TRBV6-5; perhaps TRBD2 as D (6 bases). V was pared by 4 bases and J by 2 bases, with 16 bases between. CDR1 MNHEY and CDR2 SVGAGI come from the germline V gene. This CDR3 is 16 amino acids long. CDR3 DNA: TGTGCCAGCAGTTTTAGTTTGGGGGGACTCACAGATACGCAGTATTTT. Its translation is CASSFSLGGLTDTQYF.

At least ten counts were recorded for this clonotype. The rearrangement links TRBV10-3 to TRBJ1-1; D not resolved. In germline, CDR1 is ENHRY, CDR2 SYGVKD. V was pared by 11 bases and J by 1 base, with 17 bases between. The CDR3 contains 14 residues. The CDR3, as DNA: TGTGCCTCGAGGGAACAGCTCGAGAACACTGAAGCTTTCTTT. This codes for CASREQLENTEAFF.

This clonotype has a count of ten or more. The V call is TRBV29-1, the J call TRBJ2-7; maybe TRBD2 (6 bases). V was cut by 2 bases and J by 5 bases, with 19 bases left in between. The length of the CDR3 is 15 residues. In germline, CDR1 is SQVTM, CDR2 ANQGSEA. The CDR3 protein is CSVESGEGGVDEQYF. The CDR3 coding sequence is TGCAGCGTTGAATCGGGTGAGGGAGGCGTAGACGAGCAGTACTTC.

Many counts were recorded for this clonotype. This rearrangement joins TRBV29-1 to TRBJ1-1; D remains unclear. Germline V CDR1 and CDR2: SQVTM, ANQGSEA. The CDR3 is 13 amino acids. The germline V and J ends were trimmed by 6 bases and 0 bases, with 11 bases remaining between them. The CDR3 DNA reads TGCAGCGTCCGGGTGGCCCTGAACACTGAAGCTTTCTTT. It translates to CSVRVALNTEAFF.